This section outlines one T cell receptor beta chain sequence together with its context. This clonotype has just a few counts. No antigen is known for it. Base qualities are not recorded, but no much larger clone differs from it by a single base. Library method: PCR. The reads were generated on an Illumina HiSeq 2500. Molecular barcoding was employed in the preparation of TCR libraries, with unique molecular identifiers being used to normalize TCRbeta repertoire quantification. The raw public reads went through TCRdb reprocessing: fastp at Q25, MiXCR clone calling, in-frame beta chains kept. Each CDR3 protein gets just one entry, which takes the most common genes and DNA from the rows behind it. This sample is represented by roughly 20,000 distinct CDR3 sequences; approximately 10% of them were singletons. 20% to 30% of the sample lies in the top ten. These data are taken from a study of T-cell reconstitution after alpha-beta-depleted transplantation in children (dated by TCRdb to the mid-2010s). The study in broad terms: The study quantitatively tracked T-cell immune reconstitution after TCRalphabeta/CD19-depleted allogeneic hematopoietic cell transplantation in children using TCR repertoire profiling.

V is pared back by 0 bases and J by 4 bases, with 7 bases lying between the germline termini. Its CDR3 holds 13 amino acids, cysteine through phenylalanine. The kept DNA is CDR3 alone, 39 bases in frame from the first base. CDR1 and CDR2 are read off the germline V gene as SGHDT and YYEEEE. Recombination linked TRBV5-6 to TRBJ1-2, with the identity of the D gene unclear. The TCR originated in a human donor who donated a stem cell graft to a child with chronic granulomatous disease. Source: PBMCs from the stem cell graft donor, taken from the stem cell graft. The CDR3 amino acid sequence is: CASSLEGIYGYTF. The DNA sequence is TGTGCCAGCAGCTTGGAGGGCATCTATGGCTACACCTTC.